This T cell receptor (beta chain) was retrieved from a study of T cells in women clearing cervical HPV infection (dated by TCRdb to 2017 to 2018). Concerning the study at large: The cases were around 23 women with histologically confirmed HPV16-related CIN3 or worse, and 2 of those women had invasive cancers. Controls were 25 or so women whose single incident HPV16 infection cleared within 12 months without precancer or cancer developing. Case blood was taken at the visit when the lesion was first identified, whereas control blood was taken when infection was no longer detected. Among cases, blood sampling came a median of nearly 150 days after lesion detection, with an interquartile range of about 90 to 220 days. Since only a few of the women had HLA typing available, the possibility that HLA type was acting as a confounder could not be ruled out. This exploratory proof-of-principle case-control study, nested within the Guanacaste HPV Natural History Study in Costa Rica, compared TCR repertoires among women with different cervical HPV16 outcomes. Cases and controls were matched on year of sample collection and on age within five years. Cases had a median age of roughly 35 years compared with 38 for controls, and baseline characteristics showed no significant differences between the groups. The parent cohort enrolled 9,000 to 13,000 women aged 18 or older in Guanacaste, Costa Rica, in about 1992 to 1995 and followed the women for approximately seven years. Five blinded duplicates per group were added as quality controls, so that around 60 samples were obtained: 50 or so participants and 10 replicates. Results and caveats for the whole study, not just this receptor: TCR repertoire richness was significantly higher in CIN3+ cases than in controls across sequencing depths, while evenness did not differ. TRBV6-7 relative abundance was lower in cases than in controls (around 0.11% versus 0.16%; Bonferroni P = 0.0008). Random forest classifiers that combined richness and V gene abundances separated cases from controls with an estimated AUC of less than 0.85. T-cell numbers per sample were unknown, so richness differences could reflect varying T-cell content rather than repertoire biology. The cross-sectional design could not show whether the associations came before the infection or were a result of it, and neither effector/memory subsets nor HPV-specific T cells were isolated.

TCR beta CDR3 regions were amplified by multiplex PCR using the immunoSEQ assay from an average of roughly 1,100 ng genomic DNA per sample. To correct primer bias, the assay used a complete synthetic TCR repertoire to set an amplification baseline. The amplicons were sequenced on the Illumina platform. The authors processed their data as follows. Sequences were error-corrected by clustering with frequency ratios and a modified nearest-neighbor algorithm and were then analyzed in the immunoSEQ Analyzer with IMGT gene definitions. At each rarefaction depth, TCR richness and evenness were averaged over 20 rarefaction repeats, and samples with fewer sequences than the depth were excluded. Wilcoxon rank sum tests with FDR correction were used to compare relative abundances of V, D and J genes between the groups. Blinded duplicates gave an intraclass correlation of more than 90% for TCR richness and an average of about 76% across about 65 gene segments. Imported from immuneACCESS, the table was reduced by TCRdb to in-frame sequences with V and J called. These copies leave out some clones; in studies compared against another copy, an unresolved V gene accounts for under half, and the cause of the remainder is not known. V and J calls and clone size are copied from that table; D and trimming were computed from the DNA. This sample's records show some 23,000 clones. About 9.1% of the sample comes from the top ten.

Every participant had a single incident cervical HPV16 infection, and women with prevalent HPV16 infections were excluded. Cervical HPV DNA was detected by MY09/MY11 PCR and genotyped by dot-blot hybridization. About 14 mL of heparinized blood were centrifuged, and the buffy coat was split into aliquots, frozen at -30 degrees C, and then kept at -80 degrees C. QIAGEN kits were used to extract genomic DNA from buffy coat specimens. As to this clone: The antigen it recognizes is unknown. The read stops 3 residues short of the end of the CDR3; the missing end is completed from the germline J gene.

Spanning cysteine to phenylalanine, the CDR3 consists of 15 amino acids. The CDR3 was read in part: 36 bases, with the frame set at base 1. The germline V gene (reference sequence) specifies DFQATT as CDR1 and SNEGSKA as CDR2. The junction shows trimming of 8 bases on V and 7 bases on J, and the gene matches do not reach 14 bases of it. Sequenced material: blood buffy coat. The chain is assembled from TRBV20-1 and TRBJ2-1; 10 central bases correspond to TRBD2. The TCR comes from a woman between 18 and 70 years old with a cervical HPV16 infection that either progressed to CIN3+ or cleared (not recorded which). The CDR3 bases that were read are TGCAGTACTCGCTCGAGCGGGAGGGCCTGGAATGAG. Protein translation: CSTRSSGRAWNE. The whole CDR3 protein is CSTRSSGRAWNEQFF.